This T cell receptor beta chain originates from a study of T-cell reconstitution after alpha-beta-depleted transplantation in children. This clonotype appeared many times. Using unique molecular identifiers, the investigators prepared the TCRbeta library. TCRdb analysed the PCR reads with MiXCR anew, one entry per CDR3 protein. The sample carries about 17,000 distinct CDR3 sequences, approximately 5.3% recorded once. Germline CDR1 and CDR2: SGHVS and FQNEAQ. V gave up 0 bases and J gave up 7 bases; unmatched junction bases: 6. CDR3 length equals 16 residues. The input for sequencing was PBMCs, taken before TCRalphabeta/CD19-depleted stem cell transplant. This receptor was identified in a boy younger than 18 with acute lymphoblastic leukemia, due to receive a stem cell transplant. The chain couples TRBV7-8 to TRBJ1-4, with TRBD1 matching over 9 bases. The CDR3 spells CASSLARDRVTEKLFF. Written as DNA, the CDR3 is TGTGCCAGCAGCTTAGCCCGGGACAGGGTTACTGAAAAACTGTTTTTT. Looking up the rest from reference TRBV7-8 and TRBJ1-4 gives the full variable domain: GAGVSQSPRYKVAKRGQDVALRCDPISGHVSLFWYQQALGQGPEFLTYFQNEAQLDKSGLPSDRFFAERPEGSVSTLKIQRTQQEDSAVYLCASSLARDRVTEKLFFGSGTQLSVL.